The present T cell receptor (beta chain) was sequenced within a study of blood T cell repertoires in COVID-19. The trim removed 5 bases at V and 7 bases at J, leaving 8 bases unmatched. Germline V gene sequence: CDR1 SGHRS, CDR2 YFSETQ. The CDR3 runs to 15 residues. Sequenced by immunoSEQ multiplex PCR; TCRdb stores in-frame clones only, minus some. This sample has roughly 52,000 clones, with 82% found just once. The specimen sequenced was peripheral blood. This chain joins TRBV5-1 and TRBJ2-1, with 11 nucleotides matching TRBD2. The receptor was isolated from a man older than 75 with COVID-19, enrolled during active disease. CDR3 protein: CASRRSGGVGNEQFF. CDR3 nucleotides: TGCGCCAGCAGGCGTAGCGGGGGGGTTGGAAATGAGCAGTTCTTC. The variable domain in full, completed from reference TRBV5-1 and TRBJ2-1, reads KAGVTQTPRYLIKTRGQQVTLSCSPISGHRSVSWYQQTPGQGLQFLFEYFSETQRNKGNFPGRFSGRQFSNSRSEMNVSTLELGDSALYLCASRRSGGVGNEQFFGPGTRLTVL.